Sequencing of this T cell receptor beta chain was carried out in a study of stem cell transplantation in POMP-related autoinflammatory disease. Profiled with immunoSEQ multiplex PCR; TCRdb holds only in-frame clones, not every one. The data contain approximately 65,000 clones, roughly 90% of them singletons. V was shortened by 2 bases and J by 4 bases, with 13 bases between the two germline ends. The CDR3 is 16 amino acids. Germline values: CDR1 KGHDR, CDR2 SFDVKD. The TCR originated in a human patient with POMP-related autoinflammation and immune dysregulation (PRAID). Some T cells may have originated in the graft donor. Sequences were derived from CD4+ T cells from PBMCs, sampled after stem cell transplantation. The chain couples TRBV24-1 to TRBJ2-2; D uncertain. The CDR3 DNA is TGTGCCACCAGTGATTATCCCAGCCGGTCCACCGGGGAGCTGTTTTTT. This encodes CATSDYPSRSTGELFF.